The 20 T cell receptor beta chains listed next were all sequenced from one sample in a study of T cells after somatic rescue of genetic block. Data came from immunoSEQ multiplex PCR; TCRdb stores just in-frame clones and leaves some out. The sample yields 9,500 to 15,000 clones, under 85% seen once. Sequenced material: peripheral blood mononuclear cells (PBMCs). These receptors were collected from a boy aged 10-17 years.

The chain has TRBV18 and TRBJ2-5; no clear D gene. The CDR3 length is 14 residues. The ends were cut back, 3 bases at V and 1 base at J, with 9 bases in the middle. Germline values: CDR1 KGHSH, CDR2 LQKENI. In DNA, the CDR3 is TGTGCCAGCTCACCCGACGTAGTCCAAGAGACCCAGTACTTC. This codes for CASSPDVVQETQYF.

The CDR3 is CASSLEKRIFTDTQYF. The CDR3 DNA reads TGCGCCAGCAGCTTAGAAAAGAGGATCTTCACAGATACGCAGTATTTT. The gene calls are TRBV5-1 and TRBJ2-3; no reliable D call. Germline CDR1 SGHRS, CDR2 YFSETQ. Between the trimmed V and J ends, which lost 2 bases and 2 bases, there was a span of 15 bases. The CDR3 totals 16 residues.

This clone occurred a few times. This rearrangement joins TRBV6-4 to TRBJ1-1; D gene unclear. The CDR3 contains 13 residues. The germline V gene has CDR1 MRHNA and CDR2 SNTAGT. V was clipped by 4 bases and J by 0 bases, with 6 bases between them. In DNA, the CDR3 is TGTGCCAGCAGTGTTTGGTTGAACACTGAAGCTTTCTTT. Residues: CASSVWLNTEAFF.

This chain connects TRBV18 to TRBJ1-4; tentative D call: TRBD1 (5 bases). CDR1 KGHSH and CDR2 LQKENI come from the germline V gene. The CDR3 covers 16 residues. Trimming shortened V by 1 base and J by 7 bases, and 16 bases separated the two germline ends. CDR3 DNA: TGTGCCAGCTCACCACTCGGGGTAAGCAGGGCTGAAAAACTGTTTTTT. Encoded protein: CASSPLGVSRAEKLFF.

This clone was counted once. The chain uses TRBV11-2 and TRBJ2-7, with D possibly TRBD1 on 6 matching bases. V was clipped by 6 bases and J by 6 bases, with 18 bases between them. The CDR3 spans 14 residues. The germline V gene has CDR1 SGHAT and CDR2 FQNNGV. Here the CDR3 DNA reads TGTGCCAGCAGTCACCGGGACACCTCCCGCGAGCAGTACTTC. Protein sequence: CASSHRDTSREQYF.

The V and J genes are TRBV7-3 and TRBJ2-7; 9 bases are shared with TRBD1. This CDR3 region has 15 residues. J was trimmed by 3 bases and V by 5 bases; bases with no gene match: 8. CDR1 is SGHTA, CDR2 FQGTGA, per germline. The CDR3 loop is CASSAGQGSFYEQYF. The DNA for the CDR3 is TGTGCCAGCAGCGCCGGACAGGGGTCCTTCTACGAGCAGTACTTC.

The chain is built from TRBV6-1 and TRBJ1-2, with D perhaps TRBD1 (5 bases). Germline CDR1 and CDR2: MNHNS and SASEGT. Trimming removed 7 bases from V and 2 bases from J, with 14 bases in between. CDR3 length equals 14 residues. CDR3 sequence (DNA): TGTGCCAGCAAGGTCGGGGGGACCAACTATGGCTACACCTTC. Protein product: CASKVGGTNYGYTF.

On this clone itself: The sample holds other DNA sequences that translate to the same CDR3. In nucleotides, the CDR3 is TGTGCCATCAGGGACAGGGAGGGGAACACTGAAGCTTTCTTT. This codes for CAIRDREGNTEAFF. The gene calls are TRBV10-3 and TRBJ1-1; 8 bases map to TRBD1. With V trimmed by 6 bases and J by 1 base, 4 bases remained unmatched. The CDR3 totals 14 residues. CDR1 and CDR2 (germline): ENHRY, SYGVKD.

The V call is TRBV12-2, the J call TRBJ2-7; no DNA check was done on the table's D call, TRBD2. TRBV12-2 is flagged as a pseudogene. The CDR3 totals 16 residues. CDR3 protein: CAITLRGKTYLYEQYF. The CDR3 region has the DNA TGTGCAATCACGCTTAGAGGGAAAACCTACCTCTACGAGCAGTACTTC.

The table lists this clone with a count of one. The chain has TRBV18 and TRBJ2-4; D ambiguous. Per germline, CDR1 KGHSH and CDR2 LQKENI. Trimming removed 1 base from V and 6 bases from J, with 10 bases in between. CDR3 length: 14 residues. The CDR3 DNA is TGTGCCAGCTCACCACAGGGTCCCTTAAACATTCAGTACTTC. Translation gives CASSPQGPLNIQYF.

In this sample, this clone turned up a few times. The gene calls are TRBV18 and TRBJ2-7; possible D gene TRBD1, 5 bases. The CDR3 has 13 amino acids. V lost 4 bases and J 1 base, leaving 8 bases between the germline ends. The germline CDR1 and CDR2 sequences are KGHSH and LQKENI. In DNA form, the CDR3 reads TGTGCCAGCTCACGACAGAGGTCCTACGAGCAGTACTTC. Residues: CASSRQRSYEQYF. Complete variable domain (other parts from reference TRBV18 and TRBJ2-7): NAGVMQNPRHLVRRRGQEARLRCSPMKGHSHVYWYRQLPEEGLKFMVYLQKENIIDESGMPKERFSAEFPKEGPSILRIQQVVRGDSAAYFCASSRQRSYEQYFGPGTRLTVT.

V usage is TRBV5-4 and J usage is TRBJ2-5; maybe TRBD2 (6 bases). Trimming pared 0 bases from V and 0 bases from J, leaving 12 bases between. Germline V gene data show CDR1 as SGHNT and CDR2 as YYREEE (reference sequence). The CDR3 sequence is 16 residues long. The CDR3 region has the DNA TGTGCCAGCAGCTTGGAGGCTAGCGACCACCAAGAGACCCAGTACTTC. Residues: CASSLEASDHQETQYF. The variable domain in full, with the rest retrieved from reference TRBV5-4 and TRBJ2-5, is ETGVTQSPTHLIKTRGQQVTLRCSSQSGHNTVSWYQQALGQGPQFIFQYYREEENGRGNFPPRFSGLQFPNYSSELNVNALELDDSALYLCASSLEASDHQETQYFGPGTRLLVL.

This clone was seen a single time. J is TRBJ1-4 and V is TRBV18; 9 bases agree with TRBD1. The V gene's germline CDR1 is KGHSH and CDR2 LQKENI. CDR3 length: 15 residues. The V and J ends lost 5 bases and 8 bases, in that order; junction bases with no gene match: 9. The CDR3 nucleotides read TGTGCCAGCTCAACCCGGACAGGGGAGGGAGAAAAACTGTTTTTT. It codes for CASSTRTGEGEKLFF.

V usage is TRBV11-3 and J usage is TRBJ2-5; D not resolved. The CDR3 contains 13 residues. The germline CDR1 and CDR2 sequences are SGHNT and YENEEA. The V and J ends lost 1 base and 5 bases respectively, with 8 bases between them. The CDR3 DNA follows: TGTGCCAGCAGCTTAGTTGGTACGGAGACCCAGTACTTC. Its translation is CASSLVGTETQYF.

The chain joins TRBV28 to TRBJ1-1; D not resolved. CDR1 MDHEN and CDR2 SYDVKM come from the germline V gene. V lost 8 bases to trimming and J lost 2 bases, with 6 bases between them. CDR3 length: 11 amino acids. The CDR3 nucleotides read TGTGCCAGCGGGGTTAACACTGAAGCTTTCTTT. Amino acids: CASGVNTEAFF.

This chain uses TRBV7-6 with TRBJ2-1; D is perhaps TRBD1 or TRBD2 (5 bases each). The CDR3 consists of 14 residues. Germline V gene sequence: CDR1 SGHVS, CDR2 FNYEAQ. The V gene lost 2 bases and the J gene lost 4 bases, with 9 bases spanning the gap. In DNA, the CDR3 is TGTGCCAGCAGCTTACCCGGGACGTACAATGAGCAGTTCTTC. As protein: CASSLPGTYNEQFF.

V usage is TRBV2 and J usage is TRBJ2-7, with D possibly being TRBD1 or TRBD2 (6 bases each). This CDR3 is 13 amino acids long. Germline CDR1 reads SNHLY; CDR2 reads FYNNEI. V was trimmed by 2 bases and J by 3 bases, leaving 8 bases between them. CDR3 sequence (DNA): TGTGCCAGCAGTGAAAGGGGGGTCTACGAGCAGTACTTC. Translated: CASSERGVYEQYF.

This chain joins TRBV6-6 and TRBJ2-7, with a possible D match to TRBD2 (6 bases). The CDR3 has 15 residues. Trimming removed 3 bases at V and 5 bases at J, with 17 bases between. The V gene's germline CDR1 is MNHNY and CDR2 SVGAGI (reference sequence). The CDR3 loop reads CASSYGHIREDEQYF. DNA for the CDR3: TGTGCCAGCAGTTATGGCCATATCAGGGAGGACGAGCAGTACTTC.

Only a few counts were recorded for this clone. The chain joins TRBV6-5 to TRBJ1-1; a possible D gene is TRBD1 (5 bases). The CDR3 has 15 residues. Looked up from germline, CDR1 is MNHEY and CDR2 is SVGAGI. Trimming stripped 6 bases from V and 0 bases from J, with 14 bases between. CDR3 nucleotide sequence: TGTGCCAGCAGCCAGTCGGGACGAATGAACACTGAAGCTTTCTTT. Protein sequence: CASSQSGRMNTEAFF.

J is TRBJ2-5 and V is TRBV7-2; unclear D gene. This CDR3 is 13 amino acids long. Per the germline V gene, CDR1 is SGHTA and CDR2 is FQGNSA. V was cut by 3 bases and J by 5 bases, with 10 bases left in between. The CDR3 sequence is CASSLASWETQYF. The CDR3 DNA sequence: TGTGCCAGCAGCTTGGCTAGTTGGGAGACCCAGTACTTC.